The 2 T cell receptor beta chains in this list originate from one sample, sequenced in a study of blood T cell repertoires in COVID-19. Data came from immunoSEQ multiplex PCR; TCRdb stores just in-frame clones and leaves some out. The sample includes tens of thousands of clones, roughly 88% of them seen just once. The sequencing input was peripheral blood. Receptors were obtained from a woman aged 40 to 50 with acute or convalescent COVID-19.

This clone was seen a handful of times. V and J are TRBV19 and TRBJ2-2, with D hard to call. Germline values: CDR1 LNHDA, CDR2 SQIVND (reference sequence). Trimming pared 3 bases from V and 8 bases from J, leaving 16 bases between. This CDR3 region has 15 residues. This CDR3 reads CASSIAGQIPGELFF. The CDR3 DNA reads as TGTGCCAGTAGTATCGCAGGCCAAATTCCGGGGGAGCTGTTTTTT.

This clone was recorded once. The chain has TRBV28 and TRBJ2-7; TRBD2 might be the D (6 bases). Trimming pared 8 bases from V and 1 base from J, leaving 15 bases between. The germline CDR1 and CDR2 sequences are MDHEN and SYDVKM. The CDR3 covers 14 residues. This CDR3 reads CASYSTGTSYEQYF. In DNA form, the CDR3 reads TGTGCCAGCTACTCAACGGGGACTTCCTACGAGCAGTACTTC.